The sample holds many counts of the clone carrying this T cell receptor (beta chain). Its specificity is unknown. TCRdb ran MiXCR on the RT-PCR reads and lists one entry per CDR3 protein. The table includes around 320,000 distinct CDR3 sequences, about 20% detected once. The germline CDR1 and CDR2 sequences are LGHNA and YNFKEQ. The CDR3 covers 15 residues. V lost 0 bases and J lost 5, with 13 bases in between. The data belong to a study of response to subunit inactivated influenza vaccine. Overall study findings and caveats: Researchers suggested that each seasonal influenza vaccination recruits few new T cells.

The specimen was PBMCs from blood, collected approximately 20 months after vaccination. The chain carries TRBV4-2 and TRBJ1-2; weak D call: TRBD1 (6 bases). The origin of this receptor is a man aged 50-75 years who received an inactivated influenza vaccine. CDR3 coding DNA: TGTGCCAGCAGCCAAGAGAACAGGGTGGCTTATGGCTACACCTTC. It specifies CASSQENRVAYGYTF.